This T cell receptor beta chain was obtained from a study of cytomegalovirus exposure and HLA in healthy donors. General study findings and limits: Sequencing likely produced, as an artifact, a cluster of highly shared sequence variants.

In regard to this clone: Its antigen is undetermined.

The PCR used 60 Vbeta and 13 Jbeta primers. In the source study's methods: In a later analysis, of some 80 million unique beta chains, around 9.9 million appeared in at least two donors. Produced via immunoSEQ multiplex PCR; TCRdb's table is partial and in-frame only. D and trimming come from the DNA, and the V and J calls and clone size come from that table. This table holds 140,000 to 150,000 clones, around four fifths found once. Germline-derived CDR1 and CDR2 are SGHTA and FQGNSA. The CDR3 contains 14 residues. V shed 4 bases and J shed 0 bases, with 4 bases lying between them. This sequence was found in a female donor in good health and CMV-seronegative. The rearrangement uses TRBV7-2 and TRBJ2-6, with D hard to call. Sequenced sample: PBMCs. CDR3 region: CASSSNSGANVLTF. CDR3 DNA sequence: TGTGCCAGCAGCTCAAACTCTGGGGCCAACGTCCTGACTTTC.